The 4 T cell receptor beta chains below were found in one sample sequenced in a study of blood T cell repertoires in COVID-19. Assay: immunoSEQ multiplex PCR; the TCRdb copy retains only in-frame clones and omits some. The table lists 46,000 or so clones, approximately 82% of them singletons, with around 12% in the top ten. The sequenced sample was peripheral blood. The origin of the receptors is a human donor in a cohort sampled during active COVID-19.

The chain has TRBV7-9 and TRBJ2-1; 7 bases match TRBD1. The V and J ends lost 5 bases and 4 bases, in that order; junction bases with no gene match: 8. The CDR3 loop spans 15 amino acids. The germline gives CDR1 SEHNR, CDR2 FQNEAQ (reference sequence). The CDR3 spells CASSPRQGQYNEQFF. CDR3 coding DNA: TGTGCCAGCAGCCCACGACAGGGACAATACAATGAGCAGTTCTTC.

V usage is TRBV18 and J usage is TRBJ2-7; 7 bases line up with TRBD1. V was clipped by 3 bases and J by 6 bases; unmatched bases: 5. The CDR3 runs to 13 residues. In germline, CDR1 is KGHSH, CDR2 LQKENI. This chain's CDR3 is CASSPQPGGEQYF. The CDR3 nucleotides read TGTGCCAGCTCACCCCAGCCAGGGGGCGAGCAGTACTTC.

The chain recombines TRBV10-3 with TRBJ1-1; 7 nucleotides align to TRBD1. The CDR3 totals 16 residues. J lost 5 bases, V lost 6 bases, and 15 bases had no gene match. Germline assignment: CDR1 ENHRY and CDR2 SYGVKD. The CDR3 DNA is TGTGCCATCAGCAAACAGGGGCCGGTGGGAAGTACTGAAGCTTTCTTT. This sequence encodes CAISKQGPVGSTEAFF.

The CDR3 loop is CARTQGARLIYEQYF. The DNA for the CDR3 is TGTGCCAGGACCCAGGGGGCTAGATTGATCTACGAGCAGTACTTC. The chain joins TRBV21-1 to TRBJ2-7; whether TRBD1, the table's D call, matches the DNA was not checked. TRBV21-1 is labeled a pseudogene. The CDR3 has 15 amino acids.